This TCR beta chain was sequenced in a study of blood T cell repertoires in COVID-19. The CDR3 contains 14 residues. With 0 bases removed from V and 5 bases from J, the gap between germline ends came to 8 bases. Germline V gene data show CDR1 as LNHDA and CDR2 as SQIVND (reference sequence). TCRdb's copy holds only in-frame clones and misses some; the assay was immunoSEQ multiplex PCR. Here the sample spans about 83,000 clones, roughly 82% being singletons. This chain connects TRBV19 to TRBJ2-1; the D gene is possibly TRBD2 (5 bases). Sample: peripheral blood. The TCR originated in a man aged 45 to 65 with active COVID-19. Written as DNA, the CDR3 is TGTGCCAGTAGTATAGATCCGGGGAACAATGAGCAGTTCTTC. The encoded protein is CASSIDPGNNEQFF.